The clone carrying this TCR beta chain was seen ten or more times. The record originates from a study of blood T cells in healthy people across ages. This CDR3 contains 16 residues. From germline, CDR1 is SEHNR and CDR2 FQNEAQ (reference sequence). V shed 5 bases and J shed 2 bases, with 15 bases lying between them. A second roughly 7 to 12 cycle PCR used barcoded and J-beta primers. TCRdb used MiXCR to reprocess the 5' RACE reads, holding one entry per CDR3 protein. The sample shows 600,000 to 800,000 distinct CDR3 sequences, 40% to 65% of them seen only once. This TCR came from a woman aged 80 or over in good health. The chain has TRBV7-9 and TRBJ1-4; D is ambiguous. Material: blood. The CDR3, as DNA: TGTGCCAGCAGCCTCTCCACGGCGCTCACTAATGAAAAACTGTTTTTT. Translating gives CASSLSTALTNEKLFF.